These 8 T cell receptor beta chains share one sample of origin, sequenced in a study of CD8+ T cells in alopecia areata. Extracted RNA was reverse transcribed, and the resulting cDNA served as sequencing template. Here immunoSEQ multiplex PCR was the method, and the copy in TCRdb shows in-frame clones only, minus some. The table includes 200,000 or so clones, 50% to 70% detected once. The sequencing here drew on CD4+ T cells sorted from blood, taken at week 0. Every receptor here comes from a human donor with alopecia areata.

This clone was recorded only once. This chain uses TRBV5-6 with TRBJ2-2; D gene ambiguous. The germline gives CDR1 SGHDT, CDR2 YYEEEE. The CDR3 loop spans 14 amino acids. Trimming took off 0 bases at V and 4 bases at J, with 7 bases between the two ends. The CDR3 loop reads CASSLGPVTGELFF. In nucleotides, the CDR3 is TGTGCCAGCAGCTTGGGGCCAGTCACCGGGGAGCTGTTTTTT.

CDR3 nucleotides: TGTGCCATCAGACAGGGCAACGGAGCTAACTATGGCTACACCTTC. Amino acid sequence: CAIRQGNGANYGYTF. The chain has TRBV10-3 and TRBJ1-2; D may be TRBD1 (6 bases). The V end lost 6 bases, the J end lost 0 bases, and 14 bases lay between the germline ends. The length of the CDR3 is 15 residues. CDR1 and CDR2 (germline): ENHRY, SYGVKD.

This chain connects TRBV13 to TRBJ2-7; 9 nucleotides line up with TRBD2. The germline gives CDR1 PRHDT, CDR2 FYEKMQ (reference sequence). This CDR3 has 14 amino acids. The ends lost 0 bases at V and 5 bases at J; junction bases unmatched: 2. The CDR3 protein is CASSLGASGNEQYF. Written as DNA, the CDR3 is TGTGCCAGCAGCTTAGGGGCTAGCGGGAACGAGCAGTACTTC.

The rearrangement joins TRBV29-1 to TRBJ2-3; no clear D. CDR1 and CDR2 (germline): SQVTM, ANQGSEA. Trimming pared 5 bases from V and 2 bases from J, leaving 11 bases between. The CDR3 is made up of 13 amino acids. Here the CDR3 DNA reads TGCAGCGTTCCTAATCGGCTCACAGATACGCAGTATTTT. Translating it yields CSVPNRLTDTQYF.

This clone was picked up one time. The chain carries TRBV30 and TRBJ1-2; D gene ambiguous. The CDR3 has 13 amino acids. The germline V gene encodes CDR1 GTSNPN and CDR2 SVGIG (reference sequence). V was cut by 4 bases and J by 4 bases, with 13 bases left in between. CDR3 DNA sequence: TGTGCCTGGACGGTCAGCAGTGGCTATGGCTACACCTTC. Amino acids: CAWTVSSGYGYTF.

This chain connects TRBV30 to TRBJ2-5; 9 nucleotides agree with TRBD2. The length of the CDR3 is 12 residues. Germline V gene data show CDR1 as GTSNPN and CDR2 as SVGIG (reference sequence). V trimming: 7 bases; J trimming: 6 bases; junction bases outside the gene matches: 6. The CDR3 sequence: CAFSGRPQTQYF. In nucleotides, the CDR3 is TGTGCCTTCAGCGGGAGGCCGCAGACCCAGTACTTC.

The V gene is TRBV6-5, the J gene TRBJ1-1; 7 positions match TRBD1. There are 14 residues in the CDR3. The germline V gene encodes CDR1 MNHEY and CDR2 SVGAGI. The ends lost 2 bases at V and 6 bases at J; junction bases unmatched: 6. The DNA of the CDR3 is TGTGCCAGCAGTTACGAAGGCAGGGGGTCTGAAGCTTTCTTT. It is translated as CASSYEGRGSEAFF.

This clone occurred a few times. V is TRBV6-5 and J is TRBJ2-1, with TRBD2 matching 8 bases. Losses at the gene ends were 9 bases for V and 2 bases for J; bases not matched to a gene: 6. The CDR3 sequence is 14 residues long. Germline loops: CDR1 MNHEY, CDR2 SVGAGI. CDR3 in DNA: TGTGCCAGTAAGAGCGGGAGTGCCTACAATGAGCAGTTCTTC. Its protein is CASKSGSAYNEQFF.